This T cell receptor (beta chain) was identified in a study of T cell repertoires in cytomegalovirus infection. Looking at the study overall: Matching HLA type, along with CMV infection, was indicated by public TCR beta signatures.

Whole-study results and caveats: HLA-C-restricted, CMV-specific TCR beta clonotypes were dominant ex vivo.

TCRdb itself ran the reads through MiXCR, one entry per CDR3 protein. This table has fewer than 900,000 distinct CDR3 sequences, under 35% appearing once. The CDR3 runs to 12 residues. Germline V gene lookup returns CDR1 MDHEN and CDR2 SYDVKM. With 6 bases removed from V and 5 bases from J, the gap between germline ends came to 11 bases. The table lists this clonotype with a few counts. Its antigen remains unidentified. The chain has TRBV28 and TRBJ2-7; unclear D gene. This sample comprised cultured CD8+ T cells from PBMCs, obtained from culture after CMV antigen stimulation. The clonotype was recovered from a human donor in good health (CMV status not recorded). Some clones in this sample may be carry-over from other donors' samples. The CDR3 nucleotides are TGTGCCAGCAGCCTGGACGGTAACGAGCAGTACGTC. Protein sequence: CASSLDGNEQYV.